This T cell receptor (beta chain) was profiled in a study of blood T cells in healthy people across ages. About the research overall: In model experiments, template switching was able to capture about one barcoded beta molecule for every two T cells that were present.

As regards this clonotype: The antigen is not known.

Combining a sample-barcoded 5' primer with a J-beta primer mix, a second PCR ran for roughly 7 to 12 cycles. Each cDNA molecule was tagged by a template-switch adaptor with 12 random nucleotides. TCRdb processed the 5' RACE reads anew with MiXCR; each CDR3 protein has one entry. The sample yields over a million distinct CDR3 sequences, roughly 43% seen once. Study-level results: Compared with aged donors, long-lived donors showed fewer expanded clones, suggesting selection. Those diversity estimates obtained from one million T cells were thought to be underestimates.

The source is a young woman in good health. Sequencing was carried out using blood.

The CDR3 reads CASNARRGANYGYTF. The CDR3 DNA reads as TGTGCCAGCAACGCCCGTCGGGGAGCTAACTATGGCTACACCTTC. V usage is TRBV27 and J usage is TRBJ1-2; D uncertain. Per the germline V gene, CDR1 is MNHEY and CDR2 is SMNVEV (reference sequence). The length of the CDR3 is 15 residues. V was pared by 7 bases and J by 0 bases, with 15 bases between.